Listed below are T cell receptor beta chains from one sample, sequenced in a study of shared clonotypes between healthy human individuals. Assay used: immunoSEQ multiplex PCR; TCRdb lists only in-frame clones, some missing. The table lists around 1,100,000 clones, 70% to 80% of them singletons. The source material was memory CD4+ T cells from PBMCs. The receptor source for this set is a man aged 18 to 35 in good health. Some clones in this sample may be carry-over from other donors' samples. Both conserved end residues are part of each CDR3. Fields, in order: J gene, V gene, clone size, D gene, CDR3 length, CDR3 DNA, CDR3 protein. D genes are given only for firm matches. Not every row has a clone size; where given, it reads once, few, many or a size class.

TRBJ2-1	TRBV5-1	.	.	13	TGCGCCAGCAGCTTTCTAGCTAACAATGAGCAGTTCTTC	CASSFLANNEQFF
TRBJ2-7	TRBV5-1	few	TRBD1	17	TGCGCCAGCAGCTTTTTGTCACCGGGACAGGGGGCCTACGAGCAGTACTTC	CASSFLSPGQGAYEQYF
TRBJ2-7	TRBV18	.	TRBD2	16	TGTGCCAGCTCACCCCCCACTAGCGGGGGCTCCTACGAGCAGTACTTC	CASSPPTSGGSYEQYF
TRBJ2-1	TRBV7-2	.	TRBD1	16	TGTGCCAGCAGCTTAGTCCCGGGACAGGGAAGGAGTGAGCAGTTCTTC	CASSLVPGQGRSEQFF
TRBJ2-2	TRBV7-2	.	.	16	TGTGCCAGCAGCTTAGCAGGTGGTTCGAACACCGGGGAGCTGTTTTTT	CASSLAGGSNTGELFF
TRBJ2-7	TRBV29-1	.	TRBD2	12	TGCAGCGTACTAGCGGGATCCTACGAGCAGTACTTC	CSVLAGSYEQYF
TRBJ1-1	TRBV28	.	.	14	TGTGCCAGCAGTGCAGGCGGCGAATTCACTGAAGCTTTCTTT	CASSAGGEFTEAFF
TRBJ1-1	TRBV5-4	.	.	15	TGTGCCAGCAGCTTTCGAAGAAGAACGAACACTGAAGCTTTCTTT	CASSFRRRTNTEAFF
TRBJ2-5	TRBV7-2	.	.	12	TGTGCCAGCTGGGGGGGCGGGGAGACCCAGTACTTC	CASWGGGETQYF
TRBJ2-5	TRBV7-6	.	.	15	TGTGCCAGCAGCTTAGTTCCCGGTCGTCAAGAGACCCAGTACTTC	CASSLVPGRQETQYF
TRBJ1-2	TRBV19	few	.	12	TGTGCCAGTAGTATAGCCCGAAATGGCTACACCTTC	CASSIARNGYTF
TRBJ2-1	TRBV19	.	.	15	TGTGCCAGTAAGCGCGCGGACCTAGCCTACAATGAGCAGTTCTTC	CASKRADLAYNEQFF
TRBJ2-5	TRBV4-2	.	.	15	TGTGCCAGCAGCCTCAATGAGGGCCTACAAGAGACCCAGTACTTC	CASSLNEGLQETQYF
TRBJ1-2	TRBV7-9	.	.	15	TGTGCCAGCACCGCTGGCGGGCTATCTAACTATGGCTACACCTTC	CASTAGGLSNYGYTF